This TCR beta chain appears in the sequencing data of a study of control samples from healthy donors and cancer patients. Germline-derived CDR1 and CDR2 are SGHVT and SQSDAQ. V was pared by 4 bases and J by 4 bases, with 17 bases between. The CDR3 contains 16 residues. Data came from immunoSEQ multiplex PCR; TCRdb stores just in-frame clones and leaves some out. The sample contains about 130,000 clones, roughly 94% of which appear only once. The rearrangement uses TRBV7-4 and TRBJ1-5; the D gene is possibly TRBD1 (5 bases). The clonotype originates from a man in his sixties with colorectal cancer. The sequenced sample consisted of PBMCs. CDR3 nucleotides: TGTGCCAGCAGCTCAAGGGGCGGGGATGGAAATCAGCCCCAGCATTTT. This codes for CASSSRGGDGNQPQHF. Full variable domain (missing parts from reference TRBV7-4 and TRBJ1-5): GAGVSQSPRYKVAKRGRDVALRCDSISGHVTLYWYRQTLGQGSEVLTYSQSDAQRDKSGRPSGRFSAERPERSVSTLKIQRTEQGDSAVYLCASSSRGGDGNQPQHFGDGTRLSIL.